This passage covers 18 T cell receptor beta chains from one sample sequenced in a study of shared clonotypes between healthy human individuals. Profiled with immunoSEQ multiplex PCR; TCRdb holds only in-frame clones, not every one. The sample yields millions of clones, around nine tenths seen once. The sequenced sample consisted of naive CD4+ T cells sorted from blood. Subset specified: CD45RA+ positively selected. Every receptor here comes from a man between 18 and 29 years old in good health.

As regards this clone: At the DNA level, this CDR3 is encoded by other sequences in the same sample as well. The chain couples TRBV7-2 to TRBJ1-1; no firm D call. V lost 5 bases, J lost 0 bases, and 7 bases lay in between. Germline V CDR1 and CDR2: SGHTA, FQGNSA. The CDR3 consists of 13 residues. Here the CDR3 reads CASSPRMNTEAFF. CDR3 DNA: TGTGCCAGCAGCCCCCGAATGAACACTGAAGCTTTCTTT. The full variable domain, completed using reference TRBV7-2 and TRBJ1-1, is GAGVSQSPSNKVTEKGKDVELRCDPISGHTALYWYRQSLGQGLEFLIYFQGNSAPDKSGLPSDRFSAERTGGSVSTLTIQRTQQEDSAVYLCASSPRMNTEAFFGQGTRLTVV.

The chain uses TRBV29-1 and TRBJ2-1, with TRBD2 identical over 16 bases. The CDR3 extends over 17 amino acids. CDR1 and CDR2 from the germline V gene are SQVTM and ANQGSEA. Germline trimming cut 8 bases from V and 9 bases from J; bases unmatched to any gene: 16. Here the CDR3 DNA reads TGCAGCTCCGAGACATCCGGGACTAGCGGGAGGGGTGTTGAGCAGTTCTTC. Translation gives CSSETSGTSGRGVEQFF.

The chain couples TRBV18 to TRBJ2-3; perhaps TRBD2 as D (6 bases). Looked up from germline, CDR1 is KGHSH and CDR2 is LQKENI. The CDR3 has 13 residues. V was pared by 8 bases and J by 11 bases, with 20 bases between. The CDR3 nucleotides read TGTGCCAGCAACGGAGGGCTTGGGGAGCTGCAGTATTTT. This sequence encodes CASNGGLGELQYF.

The chain couples TRBV5-4 to TRBJ1-2; tentatively, D is TRBD1 (5 bases). The V and J ends lost 0 bases and 4 bases respectively, with 13 bases between them. The CDR3 is 15 amino acids. Germline V CDR1 and CDR2: SGHNT, YYREEE (reference sequence). This CDR3 reads CASSLGKGEAYGYTF. CDR3 DNA: TGTGCCAGCAGCTTGGGTAAAGGGGAGGCCTATGGCTACACCTTC.

V usage is TRBV10-2 and J usage is TRBJ1-6, with TRBD1 identical over 10 bases. Germline CDR1 WSHSY, CDR2 SAAADI. V lost 8 bases and J lost 7; bases outside the gene matches: 11. The CDR3 length is 16 residues. CDR3 loop: CASGRQGAEKNSPLHF. Written as DNA, the CDR3 is TGCGCCAGCGGCCGACAGGGGGCGGAAAAAAATTCACCCCTCCACTTT.

The chain has TRBV28 and TRBJ1-4, with D unclear. Between the trimmed V and J ends, which lost 1 base and 4 bases, there was a span of 10 bases. Germline CDR1 is MDHEN and CDR2 is SYDVKM. CDR3 length: 15 residues. This CDR3 reads CASSLSPAGNEKLFF. DNA for the CDR3: TGTGCCAGCAGTTTATCGCCCGCGGGTAATGAAAAACTGTTTTTT.

This clone was counted a single time. The V gene is TRBV2, the J gene TRBJ1-2; D is perhaps TRBD1 (5 bases). The germline CDR1 and CDR2 sequences are SNHLY and FYNNEI. CDR3 size: 16 residues. Trimming pared 7 bases from V and 3 bases from J, leaving 21 bases between. This chain's CDR3 is CASMDVVLGGDYGYTF. Here the CDR3 DNA reads TGTGCCAGCATGGACGTTGTGCTGGGGGGAGACTATGGCTACACCTTC.

The chain employs TRBV27 and TRBJ2-4; D unresolved. CDR3 length: 14 amino acids. Germline assignment: CDR1 MNHEY and CDR2 SMNVEV (reference sequence). Deletions cut 5 bases from V and 0 bases from J, with 8 bases between. The CDR3: CASSPSVAKNIQYF. CDR3 nucleotides: TGTGCCAGCAGTCCTTCAGTAGCCAAAAACATTCAGTACTTC.

The chain links TRBV19 to TRBJ2-7; TRBD1 aligns across 10 bases. Trimming removed 7 bases from V and 3 bases from J; junction bases left unmatched: 6. From germline, CDR1 is LNHDA and CDR2 SQIVND (reference sequence). The CDR3 covers 14 residues. The CDR3 reads CASNDRGRNYEQYF. CDR3 in DNA: TGTGCCAGTAACGACAGGGGGCGAAACTACGAGCAGTACTTC.

This clone appeared once. The V and J genes are TRBV11-2 and TRBJ2-7; no firm D call. Germline CDR1 is SGHAT and CDR2 is FQNNGV. Trimming stripped 2 bases from V and 6 bases from J, with 5 bases between. The CDR3 contains 11 residues. The CDR3 DNA is TGTGCCAGCAGCTTATTTGGCGAGCAGTACTTC. Residues: CASSLFGEQYF.

V gene TRBV2 combines with J gene TRBJ2-5, with D tentatively TRBD2 (6 bases). The CDR3 has 15 amino acids. CDR1 is SNHLY and CDR2 is FYNNEI in the germline V gene. The germline V and J ends were trimmed by 7 bases and 4 bases, with 19 bases remaining between them. CDR3 in amino acids: CASNPDWGEGETQYF. The CDR3, as DNA: TGTGCCAGCAATCCGGACTGGGGGGAAGGAGAGACCCAGTACTTC.

This chain uses TRBV7-2 with TRBJ1-5; no reliable D call. V was pared by 4 bases and J by 1 base, with 11 bases between. The CDR3 is made up of 15 amino acids. Germline CDR1 SGHTA, CDR2 FQGNSA. The CDR3 bases are TGTGCCAGCAGCTCCCCTGGCAGAAGCAATCAGCCCCAGCATTTT. Protein product: CASSSPGRSNQPQHF.

J is TRBJ1-1 and V is TRBV25-1; no firm D call. Trimming took off 1 base at V and 0 bases at J, with 9 bases between the two ends. The germline V gene has CDR1 MGHDK and CDR2 SYGVNS. The CDR3 contains 15 residues. This chain's CDR3 is CASSESGYMNTEAFF. The CDR3 DNA follows: TGTGCCAGCAGTGAATCTGGGTACATGAACACTGAAGCTTTCTTT.

The chain has TRBV7-6 and TRBJ2-3; TRBD2 matches 7 bases. CDR1 is SGHVS and CDR2 is FNYEAQ in the germline V gene. Losses at the gene ends were 5 bases for V and 2 bases for J; bases not matched to a gene: 4. The CDR3 length is 14 residues. CDR3 amino acids: CASSTGLSTDTQYF. The DNA of the CDR3 is TGTGCCAGCAGCACGGGACTATCCACAGATACGCAGTATTTT. The full variable domain, completed using reference TRBV7-6 and TRBJ2-3, is GAGVSQSPRYKVTKRGQDVALRCDPISGHVSLYWYRQALGQGPEFLTYFNYEAQQDKSGLPNDRFSAERPEGSISTLTIQRTEQRDSAMYRCASSTGLSTDTQYFGPGTRLTVL.

The chain combines TRBV7-2 with TRBJ1-2; 7 positions agree with TRBD1. Unmatched junction bases numbered 2, after V lost 1 base and J lost 0 bases. The germline V gene has CDR1 SGHTA and CDR2 FQGNSA. This CDR3 spans 15 amino acids. The CDR3 protein is CASSLEGATNYGYTF. The CDR3 DNA reads TGTGCCAGCAGCTTAGAGGGGGCCACTAACTATGGCTACACCTTC.

This chain links TRBV5-1 with TRBJ1-2; TRBD1 matches at 10 bases. The germline V gene has CDR1 SGHRS and CDR2 YFSETQ. V dropped 4 bases and J dropped 7; count of bases not matched to a gene: 10. This CDR3 contains 15 residues. The CDR3 DNA sequence: TGCGCCAGCAGCCCCCGCCCCGGGACAGGGGCTGGCTACACCTTC. It specifies CASSPRPGTGAGYTF.

The chain is built from TRBV2 and TRBJ2-4; D gene uncertain. V gave up 7 bases and J gave up 4 bases, with 11 bases separating them. Germline CDR1 is SNHLY and CDR2 is FYNNEI. This CDR3 has 13 residues. The DNA for the CDR3 is TGTGCCAGCACCAAGCAGATTAAAAACATTCAGTACTTC. This codes for CASTKQIKNIQYF.

This chain connects TRBV6-1 to TRBJ2-2, with unresolved D. The length of the CDR3 is 13 residues. Per germline, CDR1 MNHNS and CDR2 SASEGT. Trimming pared 5 bases from V and 5 bases from J, leaving 9 bases between. CDR3 nucleotide sequence: TGTGCCAGCAGTCTGGGGTTAACCGGGGAGCTGTTTTTT. Encoded protein: CASSLGLTGELFF.